This T cell receptor (beta chain) is from a study of regulatory T cells in long-lasting Graves disease listed by TCRdb under 2021. Looking at the study overall: In the newly diagnosed Graves' disease group, patients had been taking antithyroid drugs for less than 3 months. TCR sequencing covered about 13 persistent and 20 newly diagnosed Graves' disease patients, around 33 samples in total. This study used TCR sequencing and RNA sequencing of peripheral blood to compare persistent Graves' disease patients against newly diagnosed Graves' disease patients. The study was registered as a clinical trial and conducted in China.

Comments on this clonotype: Its binding antigen is unknown. Per-base qualities were not stored, and no clone one base away is much larger.

The sample's time point label, in plain terms: newly diagnosed GD, antithyroid drugs for less than 3 months. For both TCR sequencing and RNA sequencing, RNA was extracted from PBMCs using TRIzol. The diagnosis of Graves' disease followed American Thyroid Association guidelines. Patients for the study were recruited at an endocrinology department in Xi'an, China. From each patient, approximately 10 milliliters of peripheral blood was collected into an EDTA anticoagulant tube. Ficoll Paque Plus density gradient separation was used to isolate PBMCs, and no further T cell sorting was done. An Agilent 2100 Bioanalyzer and agarose gel were used to assess RNA quality, and a NanoDrop 2000 was used to measure RNA concentration. The method behind the library was multiplex PCR. The instrument was an Illumina HiSeq 4000. iRepertoire HTBI primers and Arm-PCR amplification of CDR3 regions were used to construct TCR beta libraries. PCR products were gel purified before sequencing. The study's own analysis went as follows. Across samples, about 63 TRBV and 12 to 15 TRBJ segments were identified and used for gene usage analysis of CDR3 amino acid clonotypes. COPE and FqMerger were used to merge the filtered high-quality paired reads into contigs. BLAST was used to align contigs to IMGT TRBV, TRBD and TRBJ reference genes, with CDR3 defined following IMGT. Clonotypes above 0.1% frequency were classified as highly expanded clones. Shannon entropy served as the measure of repertoire diversity, while the Gini coefficient captured V-J evenness. Public clonotypes were defined as clonotypes shared by more than one individual. TCRdb trimmed public reads at Q25 via fastp, called clones via MiXCR and kept in-frame beta chains. Each entry merges the rows of one CDR3 protein and shows their most common DNA and genes. The authors' filters were not applied to this entry. Here the sample has hundreds of thousands of distinct CDR3 sequences; roughly 14% occur a single time. The top ten clonotypes cover 8% to 10% of the sample.

The CDR3 starts with the cysteine, ends with the phenylalanine, and has 18 residues. The DNA shown is the 54-base CDR3, in frame from base 1. The germline V gene (reference sequence) yields SEHNR for CDR1 and FQNEAQ for CDR2. V loses 5 bases, J loses 0 bases, and the germline ends lie 19 bases apart. Results and caveats for the whole study, not just this receptor: Peripheral blood alone was examined, since thyroid tissue, which constituted the primary lesion, could not be accessed. Patients with persistent disease shared more public clonotypes (around 2,500) than newly diagnosed patients did (more than 900). Only the TCR beta chain was sequenced and analyzed. Compared with newly diagnosed patients, persistent Graves' disease patients had lower TCR Shannon entropy and fewer highly expanded clones, which suggests clonal expansion. As a limitation, the authors acknowledged that the small sample size may reduce accuracy. TRBV28, TRBJ1-2 and TRBJ2-5 were preferentially used in persistent disease, while TRBV20-1 and TRBJ2-1 were favored in newly diagnosed disease.

Another study also made use of these data, one on T cells in Graves' hyperthyroidism and ophthalmopathy. In that second paper, the authors write: Graves' hyperthyroidism was defined as stable when no progression to ophthalmopathy occurred over 18 months of follow-up. The hyperthyroidism patients were between 18 and 65 years old and newly diagnosed, with a disease duration of less than 2 months. The study excluded patients with uncontrolled infections, other autoimmune diseases, pregnancy or lactation. Diagnoses were based on clinical symptoms, serum thyroxine and TRAb, thyroid ultrasound and orbital computed tomography. The first round of RT-PCR for the TCR CDR3 was performed with the HTBI primer set and the Qiagen OneStep RT-PCR kit. Most expanded thyroid clonotypes (frequency above 0.001) were also detected in blood, a finding suggesting that blood repertoires may reflect thyroid immune responses. Ophthalmopathy was separated from stable hyperthyroidism by a 13 V-J signature model, with 87.88% sensitivity and roughly 84% specificity obtained in cross-validation and 80%/75% obtained in testing. During validation, the model predicted progression to ophthalmopathy a median of about 5.9 months ahead of onset, with around 71% sensitivity and 72.22% specificity. A discovery cohort of roughly 100 patients, approximately 45 with Graves' ophthalmopathy and under 60 with stable Graves' hyperthyroidism, was used to find distinguishing TCR V-J signatures. Whether ophthalmopathy could be predicted prospectively was tested in an independent validation cohort made up of under 20 hyperthyroidism patients plus 17 patients who later progressed to ophthalmopathy. The approximately 100 discovery patients were divided at random into training and test sets in a 7:3 ratio. Thyroid tissue and blood T-cell repertoires from more than five Graves' hyperthyroidism patients were also compared in the study. Once sampling was done, hyperthyroidism patients were given methimazole at a starting dose of 30 mg daily, whereas ophthalmopathy patients were given high-dose intravenous methylprednisolone. A second multiplex PCR round built the libraries, followed by size selection and purification. Libraries were sequenced paired-end with 100 bp reads on an Illumina HiSeq2000. SOAPnuke was used to process the raw data, throwing out any read that contained adapters or uncalled bases, had a mean Phred below 15, or lacked an exact constant-primer or identifier match. COPE v1.2.5 was used to merge the high-quality paired reads, and each unique nucleotide sequence was defined as a clonotype. Clonotypes were aligned to IMGT TRBV, TRBD and TRBJ reference segments using MiTCR v1.1. Only V-J combinations with frequency above 0.0001, covering about 99% of repertoires, were analysed. The TCS score was defined as F50 (clonal expansion) divided by E x V (chaos), with BLOSUM62-based TCRdist calculated between CDR3 peptides within each V-J. Welch's t-statistics and random forest reduced just over 500 V-J features to 10 to 15, which were used in a naive Bayes classifier (R e1071). No statistical method was used to fix the sample size in advance, and group allocation was not hidden from the investigators. TCR Vbeta CDR3 sequencing of some 140 peripheral blood samples (approximately 44 ophthalmopathy, approximately 80 hyperthyroidism and approximately 17 progressor patients) is reported in the paper.

This sample comprised peripheral blood mononuclear cells (PBMCs), obtained at new diagnosis, from a patient treated with antithyroid drugs. The sequence came from a man in his thirties or forties with Graves disease. Donor details come from another sample of the same person, matched by shared clones. The chain joins TRBV7-9 to TRBJ1-4, with a tentative D gene TRBD1 over 6 matching bases. The CDR3 region has the sequence CASSDTLREGATNEKLFF. The nucleotide sequence is given as TGTGCCAGCAGCGACACACTAAGGGAGGGGGCAACTAATGAAAAACTGTTTTTT.